The 22 T cell receptor beta chains below come from one sample, sequenced in a study of shared clonotypes between healthy human individuals. Assay: immunoSEQ multiplex PCR; the TCRdb copy retains only in-frame clones and omits some. This table holds about 2.3 million clones, 80% to 95% found once. Sequenced sample: naive CD4+ T cells from PBMCs. Subset meaning: CD45RA+ positively selected. All receptors derive from a man younger than 35 in good health. Some clones in this sample may be carry-over from other donors' samples.

V is TRBV7-2 and J is TRBJ1-5; D call uncertain. With 2 bases removed from V and 2 bases from J, the gap between germline ends came to 16 bases. The CDR3 length is 17 residues. Germline V gene lookup returns CDR1 SGHTA and CDR2 FQGNSA. DNA for the CDR3: TGTGCCAGCAGCTTATGGCCAGATCTCTCGGGCAATCAGCCCCAGCATTTT. This translates into CASSLWPDLSGNQPQHF.

The gene calls are TRBV19 and TRBJ1-5, with D hard to call. Germline assignment: CDR1 LNHDA and CDR2 SQIVND (reference sequence). The CDR3 consists of 17 residues. V lost 0 bases, J lost 7 bases, and 19 bases lay in between. This CDR3 is CASSIDVGRQIAQPQHF. In nucleotides, the CDR3 is TGTGCCAGTAGTATAGATGTGGGGAGACAAATTGCCCAGCCCCAGCATTTT.

Note on this clone: Other nucleotide sequences from this sample produce the same CDR3. The chain couples TRBV5-1 to TRBJ2-7; D is perhaps TRBD2 (6 bases). CDR3 size: 14 residues. Looked up from germline, CDR1 is SGHRS and CDR2 is YFSETQ. Deletions cut 0 bases from V and 1 base from J, with 8 bases between. The CDR3 DNA reads as TGCGCCAGCAGCTTGGTGGAGGGGTCCTACGAGCAGTACTTC. Protein sequence: CASSLVEGSYEQYF.

The rearrangement links TRBV9 to TRBJ1-1, with D maybe TRBD1 (6 bases). This CDR3 region has 14 residues. Germline values: CDR1 SGDLS, CDR2 YYNGEE. Trimming removed 0 bases at V and 4 bases at J, with 10 bases between. The CDR3 is CASSVGGGVTEAFF. The CDR3 nucleotides read TGTGCCAGCAGCGTAGGAGGGGGGGTCACTGAAGCTTTCTTT.

This chain connects TRBV11-3 to TRBJ2-3; TRBD1 matches at 7 bases. After removal of 4 bases from V and 1 base from J, the junction contained 11 bases not matched to a gene. This CDR3 comprises 17 residues. CDR1 is SGHNT and CDR2 is YENEEA in the germline V gene. CDR3 loop: CASSWSTGDSGTDTQYF. Written as DNA, the CDR3 is TGTGCCAGCAGCTGGAGCACAGGGGATTCAGGCACAGATACGCAGTATTTT.

The chain links TRBV7-9 to TRBJ1-1; possibly TRBD1 for D (5 bases). There are 14 residues in the CDR3. Trimming shortened V by 5 bases and J by 5 bases, and 15 bases separated the two germline ends. Per the germline V gene, CDR1 is SEHNR and CDR2 is FQNEAQ (reference sequence). The CDR3 DNA reads TGTGCCAGCAGCCCAAAGATGGGGGAGACTGAAGCTTTCTTT. Translating it yields CASSPKMGETEAFF.

The chain employs TRBV11-3 and TRBJ2-1; D is possibly TRBD1 (5 bases). Trimming removed 3 bases from V and 3 bases from J, with 6 bases in between. Per germline, CDR1 SGHNT and CDR2 YENEEA. CDR3 length equals 13 residues. The CDR3: CASSFRDYNEQFF. The CDR3 DNA follows: TGTGCCAGCAGCTTCAGGGACTACAATGAGCAGTTCTTC.

CDR3 bases: TGTGCCAGCAGTTCCACTAGCGCCCAGGGGACCGGGGAGCTGTTTTTT. Protein product: CASSSTSAQGTGELFF. The J gene is TRBJ2-2, the V gene TRBV6-6, with TRBD2 as a possible D gene (7 bases). The CDR3 runs 16 residues. Trimming removed 4 bases at V and 5 bases at J, with 17 bases between. Germline CDR1 reads MNHNY; CDR2 reads SVGAGI (reference sequence).

The chain combines TRBV29-1 with TRBJ1-1; D unclear. Between the trimmed V and J ends, which lost 5 bases and 0 bases, there was a span of 10 bases. Germline CDR1 SQVTM, CDR2 ANQGSEA. CDR3 length: 13 amino acids. The CDR3 DNA is TGCAGCGTTCGAATCCATTTGAACACTGAAGCTTTCTTT. Amino acids: CSVRIHLNTEAFF.

The chain carries TRBV5-1 and TRBJ2-3; TRBD2 might be the D (5 bases). V was cut by 4 bases and J by 3 bases, with 18 bases left in between. The CDR3 spans 16 residues. Germline lookup yields CDR1 SGHRS and CDR2 YFSETQ. CDR3 sequence reads: CASSPGLSFWTDTQYF. In nucleotides, the CDR3 is TGCGCCAGCAGCCCAGGACTGTCCTTCTGGACAGATACGCAGTATTTT.

The chain couples TRBV29-1 to TRBJ1-2, with 10 nucleotides matching TRBD1. After removal of 6 bases from V and 0 bases from J, the junction contained 7 bases not matched to a gene. This CDR3 has 15 amino acids. From germline, CDR1 is SQVTM and CDR2 ANQGSEA. The CDR3: CSVSGTGEANYGYTF. The CDR3 DNA is TGCAGCGTCTCCGGGACAGGGGAGGCTAACTATGGCTACACCTTC. The whole variable domain, filled in from reference TRBV29-1 and TRBJ1-2, reads SAVISQKPSRDICQRGTSLTIQCQVDSQVTMMFWYRQQPGQSLTLIATANQGSEATYESGFVIDKFPISRPNLTFSTLTVSNMSPEDSSIYLCSVSGTGEANYGYTFGSGTRLTVV.

The chain recombines TRBV9 with TRBJ1-4; 8 bases fit TRBD1. This CDR3 comprises 16 residues. V shed 2 bases and J 3 bases; nucleotides not matched to a gene: 6. The V gene's germline CDR1 is SGDLS and CDR2 YYNGEE. CDR3 residues: CASSVGQELANEKLFF. The CDR3 coding sequence is TGTGCCAGCAGCGTGGGACAGGAGCTCGCTAATGAAAAACTGTTTTTT.

The chain joins TRBV6-6 to TRBJ1-1, with D perhaps matching TRBD1 (6 bases). The CDR3 loop spans 15 amino acids. Trimming left V 3 bases short and J 5 bases short, with 16 bases between. CDR1 is MNHNY and CDR2 is SVGAGI in the germline V gene (reference sequence). The CDR3 nucleotides read TGTGCCAGCAGTTATTTACAGGGTGATGCGACTGAAGCTTTCTTT. It specifies CASSYLQGDATEAFF.

The genes are TRBV28 and TRBJ2-4, with D perhaps given as TRBD1 or TRBD2 (5 bases each). Per germline, CDR1 MDHEN and CDR2 SYDVKM. The CDR3 has 17 amino acids. V dropped 1 base and J dropped 3 bases, with 16 bases sitting between them. The CDR3 coding sequence is TGTGCCAGCAGTTTATCTGGGGACCCAGGAGGCAAAAACATTCAGTACTTC. This encodes CASSLSGDPGGKNIQYF.

The chain has TRBV9 and TRBJ2-5; 8 bases agree with TRBD2. The germline CDR1 and CDR2 sequences are SGDLS and YYNGEE. Unmatched junction bases numbered 10, after V lost 4 bases and J lost 5 bases. The CDR3 runs to 15 residues. The DNA for the CDR3 is TGTGCCAGCAGCTCCGGGGGGGGCGAGTGGGAGACCCAGTACTTC. Residues: CASSSGGGEWETQYF. Full variable domain (remainder filled in from reference TRBV9 and TRBJ2-5): DSGVTQTPKHLITATGQRVTLRCSPRSGDLSVYWYQQSLDQGLQFLIQYYNGEERAKGNILERFSAQQFPDLHSELNLSSLELGDSALYFCASSSGGGEWETQYFGPGTRLLVL.

V usage is TRBV7-2 and J usage is TRBJ1-1; D is uncertain. This CDR3 comprises 14 residues. The germline V and J ends were trimmed by 1 base and 5 bases, with 11 bases remaining between them. The germline V gene has CDR1 SGHTA and CDR2 FQGNSA. CDR3 DNA: TGTGCCAGCAGCTTAGGGGAAGTCAGGACTGAAGCTTTCTTT. Amino acid sequence: CASSLGEVRTEAFF. The variable domain in full, completed from reference TRBV7-2 and TRBJ1-1, reads GAGVSQSPSNKVTEKGKDVELRCDPISGHTALYWYRQSLGQGLEFLIYFQGNSAPDKSGLPSDRFSAERTGGSVSTLTIQRTQQEDSAVYLCASSLGEVRTEAFFGQGTRLTVV.

This clone has more than one count but fewer than ten. This chain connects TRBV5-8 to TRBJ1-1; D call uncertain. The CDR3 has 10 residues. V was pared by 1 base and J by 14 bases, with 9 bases between. The germline V gene has CDR1 SGHTS and CDR2 YDEGEE. The chain's CDR3 is CASSLNVGFF. The CDR3 DNA reads TGTGCCAGCAGCTTGAATGTTGGGTTCTTT.

The chain combines TRBV12-5 with TRBJ2-1; TRBD2 matches 11 bases. The ends lost 1 base at V and 0 bases at J; junction bases unmatched: 5. Germline CDR1 reads LGHNT; CDR2 reads FRNRAP. This CDR3 comprises 18 residues. CDR3 loop: CASGLGLAGQSSYNEQFF. CDR3 DNA: TGTGCTAGTGGTTTGGGACTAGCGGGGCAGAGCTCCTACAATGAGCAGTTCTTC.

The V and J genes are TRBV6-1 and TRBJ1-1; the match to TRBD1 covers 8 bases. Losses at the gene ends were 6 bases for V and 10 bases for J; bases not matched to a gene: 13. Germline CDR1 MNHNS, CDR2 SASEGT. CDR3 length equals 14 residues. CDR3: CASRGVGQGRGAFF. The DNA for the CDR3 is TGTGCCAGCAGGGGGGTTGGACAGGGCCGTGGAGCTTTCTTT.

The CDR3, as DNA: TGCGCCAGCAGCTTGGCCGAGAAGGGGGCGAACTATGGCTACACCTTC. It translates to CASSLAEKGANYGYTF. The chain joins TRBV5-1 to TRBJ1-2; 7 nucleotides line up with TRBD1. CDR1 and CDR2 (germline): SGHRS, YFSETQ. Trimming cost V 0 bases and J 2 bases; bases outside gene matches: 7. CDR3 length equals 16 residues.

This clone has a single count. The chain couples TRBV18 to TRBJ1-1; D uncertain. The V gene's germline CDR1 is KGHSH and CDR2 LQKENI. Trimming left V 2 bases short and J 5 bases short, with 15 bases between. The CDR3 spans 15 residues. DNA of the CDR3: TGTGCCAGCTCACCATGGGGAAATACGGGAACTGAAGCTTTCTTT. Protein product: CASSPWGNTGTEAFF.

V usage is TRBV27 and J usage is TRBJ2-1, with 8 bases fitting TRBD1. This CDR3 spans 15 amino acids. J lost 1 base, V lost 2 bases, and 1 base had no gene match. CDR1 and CDR2 (germline): MNHEY, SMNVEV (reference sequence). CDR3 bases: TGTGCCAGCAGTTTAAGGACAGGGTCCTACAATGAGCAGTTCTTC. Encoded protein: CASSLRTGSYNEQFF.